This T cell receptor (beta chain) originates from a study of T-cell reconstitution after alpha-beta-depleted transplantation in children. The library targeted TCRbeta and was prepared with unique molecular identifiers. TCRdb re-derived calls from the PCR reads in MiXCR, one entry per CDR3 protein. This sample has about 440,000 distinct CDR3 sequences, with 43% found just once. The CDR3 is made up of 16 amino acids. Trimming left V 1 base short and J 5 bases short, with 21 bases between. Germline assignment: CDR1 DFQATT and CDR2 SNEGSKA (reference sequence). Study-wide results and caveats: After transplant, high TCRbeta diversity at day 60 in some patients arose from surviving recipient T cells and thymic progenitors. At the one-year point after transplant, T-cell counts and TCRbeta diversity were found to come mostly from T cells that had been newly produced. The study reportedly traced alpha-beta T cells about two months after transplant to several hundred expanded graft clones.

This clonotype was recorded once. Antigen specificity is unknown. Source: PBMCs, taken before TCRalphabeta/CD19-depleted stem cell transplant. J is TRBJ2-7 and V is TRBV20-1; D could derive from TRBD1 or TRBD2 (7 bases each). The receptor comes from a girl aged 2 to 10 with aplastic anemia, due to receive a stem cell transplant. This CDR3 reads CSARGWGQGGLNEQYF. The CDR3, as DNA: TGCAGTGCTAGAGGCTGGGGCCAGGGGGGGTTAAACGAGCAGTACTTC.